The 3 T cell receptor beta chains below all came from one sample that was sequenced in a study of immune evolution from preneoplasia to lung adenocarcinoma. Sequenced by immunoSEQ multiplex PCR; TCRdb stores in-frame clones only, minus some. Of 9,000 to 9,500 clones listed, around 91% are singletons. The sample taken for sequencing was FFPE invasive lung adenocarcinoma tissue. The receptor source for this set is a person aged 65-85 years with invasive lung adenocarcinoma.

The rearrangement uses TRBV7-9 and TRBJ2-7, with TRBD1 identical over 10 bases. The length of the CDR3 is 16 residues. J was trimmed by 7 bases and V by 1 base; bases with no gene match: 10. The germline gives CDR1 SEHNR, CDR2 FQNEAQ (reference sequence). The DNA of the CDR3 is TGTGCCAGCAGCTTAGTGGTGGGGACAGGGGAGGCGGAGCAGTACTTC. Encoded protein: CASSLVVGTGEAEQYF.

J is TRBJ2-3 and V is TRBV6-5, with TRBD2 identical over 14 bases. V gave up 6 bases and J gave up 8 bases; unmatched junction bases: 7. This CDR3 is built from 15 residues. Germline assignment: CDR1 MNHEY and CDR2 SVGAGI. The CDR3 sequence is CASSPGTSGSSTQYF. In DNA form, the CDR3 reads TGTGCCAGCAGCCCCGGGACTAGCGGGAGTAGTACGCAGTATTTT.

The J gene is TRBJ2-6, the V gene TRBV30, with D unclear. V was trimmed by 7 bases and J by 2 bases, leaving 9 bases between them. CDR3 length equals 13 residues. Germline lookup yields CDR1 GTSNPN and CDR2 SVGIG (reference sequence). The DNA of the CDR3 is TGTGCCTTGAACTGGGCTGGGGCCAACGTCCTGACTTTC. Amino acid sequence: CALNWAGANVLTF.